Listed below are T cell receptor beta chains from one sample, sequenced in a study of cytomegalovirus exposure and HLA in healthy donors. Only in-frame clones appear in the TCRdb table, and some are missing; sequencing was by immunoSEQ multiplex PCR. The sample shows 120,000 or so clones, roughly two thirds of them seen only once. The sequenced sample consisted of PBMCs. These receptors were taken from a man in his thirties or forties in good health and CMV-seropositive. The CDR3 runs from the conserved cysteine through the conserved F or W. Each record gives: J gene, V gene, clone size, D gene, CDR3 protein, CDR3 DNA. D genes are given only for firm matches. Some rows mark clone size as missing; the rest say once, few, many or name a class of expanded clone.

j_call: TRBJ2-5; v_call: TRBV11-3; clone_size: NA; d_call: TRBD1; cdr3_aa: CASSLGRAGGQETQYF; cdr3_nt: TGTGCCAGCAGCTTAGGAAGGGCAGGGGGCCAAGAGACCCAGTACTTC
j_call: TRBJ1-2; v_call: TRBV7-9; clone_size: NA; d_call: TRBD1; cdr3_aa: CASSGDSYGYTF; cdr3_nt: TGTGCCAGCAGTGGGGACAGCTATGGCTACACCTTC
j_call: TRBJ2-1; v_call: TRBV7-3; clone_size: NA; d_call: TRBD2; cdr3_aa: CASSTHQVTSGRVNEQFF; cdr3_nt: TGTGCCAGCAGCACACATCAAGTAACTAGCGGGAGGGTGAATGAGCAGTTCTTC
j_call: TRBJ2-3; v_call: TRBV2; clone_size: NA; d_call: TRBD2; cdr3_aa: CASSGLAGSGDTQYF; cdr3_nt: TGTGCCAGCAGTGGACTAGCGGGATCCGGGGATACGCAGTATTTT
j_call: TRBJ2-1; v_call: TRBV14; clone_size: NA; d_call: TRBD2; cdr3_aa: CASSHLAGRGHGDNNEQFF; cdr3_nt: TGTGCCAGCAGCCATCTAGCGGGCCGAGGACATGGAGACAACAATGAGCAGTTCTTC
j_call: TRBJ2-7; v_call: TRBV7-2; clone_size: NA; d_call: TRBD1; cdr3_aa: CASSHGRGQPAF; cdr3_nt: TGTGCCAGCAGCCACGGCAGGGGACAGCCTGCGTTT
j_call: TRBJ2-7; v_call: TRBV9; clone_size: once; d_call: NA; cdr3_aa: CASSPRDTSTYEQYF; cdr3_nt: TGTGCCAGCAGCCCCAGGGACACAAGTACCTACGAGCAGTACTTC
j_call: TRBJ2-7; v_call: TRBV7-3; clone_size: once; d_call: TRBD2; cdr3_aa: CASSHKPERELDEQYF; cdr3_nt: TGTGCCAGCAGCCACAAACCTGAGCGGGAGCTCGACGAGCAGTACTTC
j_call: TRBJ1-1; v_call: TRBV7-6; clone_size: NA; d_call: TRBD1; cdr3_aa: CASSLNRGTEAFF; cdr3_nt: TGTGCCAGCAGCTTGAACAGGGGTACTGAAGCTTTCTTT
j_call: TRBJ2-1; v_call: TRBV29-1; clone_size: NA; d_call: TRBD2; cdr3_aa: CSVASGSYNEQFF; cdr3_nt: TGCAGCGTTGCTAGCGGTTCCTACAATGAGCAGTTCTTC
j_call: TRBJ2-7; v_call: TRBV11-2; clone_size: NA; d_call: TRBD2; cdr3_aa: CASSLPPVGTSTYEQYF; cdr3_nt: TGTGCCAGCAGCTTACCCCCGGTGGGGACTAGCACCTACGAGCAGTACTTC
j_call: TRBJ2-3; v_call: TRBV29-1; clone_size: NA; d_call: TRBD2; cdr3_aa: CSVRRLAVSTDTQYF; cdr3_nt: TGCAGCGTTCGCAGACTAGCGGTGAGCACAGATACGCAGTATTTT
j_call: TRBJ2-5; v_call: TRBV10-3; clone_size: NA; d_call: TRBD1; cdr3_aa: CATRGTGGLGTQYF; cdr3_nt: TGTGCCACCCGAGGAACAGGGGGCTTGGGGACCCAGTACTTC
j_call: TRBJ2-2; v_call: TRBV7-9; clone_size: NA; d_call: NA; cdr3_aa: CASSSGNRPRAGELFF; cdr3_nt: TGTGCCAGCAGCTCGGGAAATAGACCGCGGGCCGGGGAGCTGTTTTTT
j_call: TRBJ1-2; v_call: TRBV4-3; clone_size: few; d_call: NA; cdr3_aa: CASSQDRGLSWNYGYTF; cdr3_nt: TGCGCCAGCAGCCAAGATAGGGGACTATCATGGAACTATGGCTACACCTTC
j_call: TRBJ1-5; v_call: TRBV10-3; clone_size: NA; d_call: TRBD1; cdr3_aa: CAISDSGGGQPQHF; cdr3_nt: TGTGCCATCAGTGATTCAGGGGGTGGTCAGCCCCAGCATTTT
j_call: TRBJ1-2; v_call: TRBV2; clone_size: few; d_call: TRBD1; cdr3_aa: CATEGDSEVGSYTF; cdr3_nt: TGTGCCACCGAGGGGGACAGTGAAGTAGGTAGCTACACCTTC
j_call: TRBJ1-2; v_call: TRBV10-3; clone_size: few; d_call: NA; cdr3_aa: CAISEGQGIGGYTF; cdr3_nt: TGTGCCATCAGTGAAGGTCAGGGGATAGGTGGCTACACCTTC
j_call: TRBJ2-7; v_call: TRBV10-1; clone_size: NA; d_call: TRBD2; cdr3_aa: CASSSGLAGPHGQYF; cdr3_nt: TGCGCCAGCAGTTCGGGACTAGCGGGACCTCATGGGCAGTACTTC
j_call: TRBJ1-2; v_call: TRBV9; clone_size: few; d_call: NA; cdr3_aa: CASSFPGQRYGYTF; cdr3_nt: TGTGCCAGCAGCTTCCCCGGACAGCGCTATGGCTACACCTTC
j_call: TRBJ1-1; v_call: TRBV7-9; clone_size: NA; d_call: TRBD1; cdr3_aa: CATSGQPNTEAFF; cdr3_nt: TGTGCCACCTCGGGACAGCCGAACACTGAAGCTTTCTTT
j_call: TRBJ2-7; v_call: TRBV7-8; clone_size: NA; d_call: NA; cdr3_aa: CASSLAGLTYEQYF; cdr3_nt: TGTGCCAGCAGCTTAGCGGGACTCACCTACGAGCAGTACTTC
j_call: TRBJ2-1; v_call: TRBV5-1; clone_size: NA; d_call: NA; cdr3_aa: CASSFLPSSSSYNEQFF; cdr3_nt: TGCGCCAGCAGCTTTCTACCATCTAGTAGTTCCTACAATGAGCAGTTCTTC
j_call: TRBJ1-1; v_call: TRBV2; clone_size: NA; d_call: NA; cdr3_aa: CASIIDRNTEAFF; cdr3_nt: TGTGCCAGCATCATAGACAGGAACACTGAAGCTTTCTTT
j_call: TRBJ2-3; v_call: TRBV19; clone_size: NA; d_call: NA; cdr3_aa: CASSQADTQYF; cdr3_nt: TGTGCCAGTAGTCAGGCTGATACGCAGTATTTT
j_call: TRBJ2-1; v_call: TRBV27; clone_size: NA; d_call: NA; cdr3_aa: CASRMWQGSYNEQFF; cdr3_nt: TGTGCCAGCAGGATGTGGCAGGGATCCTACAATGAGCAGTTCTTC
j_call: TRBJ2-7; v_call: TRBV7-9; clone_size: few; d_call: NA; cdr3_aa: CASSPRGRIYEQYF; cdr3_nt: TGTGCCAGCAGCCCTAGGGGTCGGATCTACGAGCAGTACTTC
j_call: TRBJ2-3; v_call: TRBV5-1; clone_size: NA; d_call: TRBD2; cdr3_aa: CASSLGLVIDTQYF; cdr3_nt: TGCGCCAGCAGCCTCGGACTAGTTATAGATACGCAGTATTTT
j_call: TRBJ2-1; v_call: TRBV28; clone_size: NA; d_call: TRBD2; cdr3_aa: CASSLGAGVAMGNEQFF; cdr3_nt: TGTGCCAGCAGTTTAGGGGCGGGAGTGGCGATGGGGAATGAGCAGTTCTTC
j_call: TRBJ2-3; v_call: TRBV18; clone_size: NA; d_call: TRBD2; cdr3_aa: CASSQMTLAALGNTQYF; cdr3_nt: TGTGCCAGCTCACAAATGACCCTAGCGGCCCTCGGGAATACGCAGTATTTT
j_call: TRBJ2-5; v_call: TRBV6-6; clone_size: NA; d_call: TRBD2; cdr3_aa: CASRRLAGTQYF; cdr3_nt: TGTGCCAGCAGAAGACTAGCGGGGACCCAGTACTTC
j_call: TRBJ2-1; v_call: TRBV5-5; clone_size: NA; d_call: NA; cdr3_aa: CASSPSGHNEQFF; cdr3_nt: TGTGCCAGCAGCCCCAGCGGGCACAATGAGCAGTTCTTC
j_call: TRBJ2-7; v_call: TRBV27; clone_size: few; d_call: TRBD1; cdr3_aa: CASSSQTGIEQYF; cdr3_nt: TGTGCCAGCAGTTCCCAGACAGGGATCGAGCAGTACTTC
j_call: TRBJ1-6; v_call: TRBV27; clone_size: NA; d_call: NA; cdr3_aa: CASSARGPLHF; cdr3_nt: TGTGCCAGCAGTGCCAGGGGACCCCTCCACTTT
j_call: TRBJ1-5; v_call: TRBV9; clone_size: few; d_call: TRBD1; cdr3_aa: CASSVGQGQPQHF; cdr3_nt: TGTGCCAGCAGCGTGGGACAGGGACAGCCCCAGCATTTT
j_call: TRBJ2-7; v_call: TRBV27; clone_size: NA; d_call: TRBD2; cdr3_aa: CASSSSGSPYEQYF; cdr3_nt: TGTGCCAGCAGTTCCAGCGGGAGTCCCTACGAGCAGTACTTC
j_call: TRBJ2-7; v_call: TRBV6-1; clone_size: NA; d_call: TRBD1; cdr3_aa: CASSNSGGQYEQYF; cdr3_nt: TGTGCCAGCAGTAACTCAGGGGGTCAATACGAGCAGTACTTC
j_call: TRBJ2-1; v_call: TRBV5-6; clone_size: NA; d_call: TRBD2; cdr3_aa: CASSLGGLVSEQFF; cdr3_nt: TGTGCCAGCAGCTTGGGGGGACTAGTCAGTGAGCAGTTCTTC
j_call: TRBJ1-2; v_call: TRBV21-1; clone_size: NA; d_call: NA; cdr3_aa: CASRTGGNYGYTF; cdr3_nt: TGTGCCAGCAGGACAGGGGGAAACTATGGCTACACCTTC
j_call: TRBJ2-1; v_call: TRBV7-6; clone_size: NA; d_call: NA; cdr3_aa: CASSSRYRRDNEQFF; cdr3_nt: TGTGCCAGCAGCTCTCGCTACCGGAGGGACAATGAGCAGTTCTTC
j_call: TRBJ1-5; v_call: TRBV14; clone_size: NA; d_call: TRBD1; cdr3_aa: CASSRGRQGRQPQHF; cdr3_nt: TGTGCCAGCAGCAGAGGAAGACAGGGACGCCAGCCCCAGCATTTT
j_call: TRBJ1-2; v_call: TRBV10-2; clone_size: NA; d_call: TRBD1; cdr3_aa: CASSEPLYRGHGYTF; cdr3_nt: TGCGCCAGCAGTGAGCCCCTTTACAGGGGGCATGGCTACACCTTC
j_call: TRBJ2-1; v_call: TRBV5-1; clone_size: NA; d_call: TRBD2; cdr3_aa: CASSLLRTSGRSNEQFF; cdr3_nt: TGCGCCAGCAGCTTACTCCGGACTAGCGGGAGGAGCAATGAGCAGTTCTTC
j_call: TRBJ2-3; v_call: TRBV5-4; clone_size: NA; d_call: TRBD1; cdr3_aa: CASSPTGVRADTQYF; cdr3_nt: TGTGCCAGCAGTCCCACAGGGGTCCGCGCAGATACGCAGTATTTT